The T cell receptor (beta chain) described here comes from a study of radiotherapy plus CTLA-4 blockade in lung cancer. For the study at large: Disease control was seen in 31% of patients, objective responses in roughly 17%. Findings and limits, study-wide: In blood, after radiotherapy plus ipilimumab, tumor-derived TCR clones expanded. Early blood T cell clone dynamics, with interferon-beta, were reported to best predict response.

Germline V gene data show CDR1 as LNHNV and CDR2 as YYDKDF (reference sequence). The length of the CDR3 is 17 residues. The J segment lost 1 base and the V segment lost 1 base, leaving 7 bases of the junction unmatched. TCRdb's table, derived via immunoSEQ multiplex PCR, lists solely in-frame clones and lacks some. Altogether around 20,000 clones are present, 86% being singletons, with the ten largest covering roughly a quarter. This clone was observed a few times. Its antigen remains unknown. The sequence derives from a human donor with non-small cell lung cancer whose response to radiotherapy plus ipilimumab could not be evaluated. This chain links TRBV15 with TRBJ1-1; 9 nucleotides agree with TRBD1. Material: peripheral blood, obtained from a patient treated with radiotherapy plus ipilimumab. The CDR3, as DNA: TGTGCCACCAGCAGAGGACAGGGGGGTGGTCGGAACACTGAAGCTTTCTTT. Its translation: CATSRGQGGGRNTEAFF.